The 10 T cell receptor beta chains given below trace back to one sample, sequenced in a study of T cells in localized non-small cell lung cancer. Data came from immunoSEQ multiplex PCR; TCRdb stores just in-frame clones and leaves some out. Among 19,000 or so clones listed, 65% to 85% were seen once. The source material was peripheral blood, sampled before any cancer treatment. All receptors come from a male donor at least 60 years old with stage III lung adenocarcinoma.

This chain links TRBV4-1 with TRBJ2-1; D gene uncertain. Trimming took 0 bases from V and 4 from J, leaving 7 bases between them. The CDR3 spans 14 residues. CDR1 is MGHRA, CDR2 YSYEKL, per germline. The CDR3 nucleotides read TGCGCCAGCAGCCAAGAGGCTAAATACAATGAGCAGTTCTTC. Protein: CASSQEAKYNEQFF.

The chain combines TRBV6-4 with TRBJ1-6; 7 nucleotides match TRBD1. CDR1 and CDR2 (germline): MRHNA, SNTAGT. The V and J ends lost 6 bases and 3 bases, in that order; junction bases with no gene match: 5. The CDR3 covers 15 residues. This CDR3 is CASRTGSYYNSPLHF. The DNA of the CDR3 is TGTGCCAGCAGGACAGGGTCCTACTATAATTCACCCCTCCACTTT.

V and J are TRBV5-5 and TRBJ1-5; D is possibly TRBD1 (5 bases). Looked up from germline, CDR1 is SGHKS and CDR2 is YYEKEE (reference sequence). Trimming shortened V by 0 bases and J by 2 bases, and 9 bases separated the two germline ends. This CDR3 region has 15 residues. The CDR3 sequence: CASSLAWGGNQPQHF. DNA for the CDR3: TGTGCCAGCAGCTTGGCCTGGGGCGGCAATCAGCCCCAGCATTTT.

The rearrangement uses TRBV4-1 and TRBJ2-5; the match to TRBD2 covers 7 bases. V lost 1 base and J lost 5; bases outside the gene matches: 10. Germline V gene lookup returns CDR1 MGHRA and CDR2 YSYEKL. This CDR3 contains 16 residues. CDR3 sequence reads: CASSQAGGLSMETQYF. The CDR3 DNA is TGCGCCAGCAGCCAAGCGGGGGGTTTATCTATGGAGACCCAGTACTTC.

This clone was detected a few times. The chain links TRBV7-9 to TRBJ1-6; D is uncertain. The germline V gene has CDR1 SEHNR and CDR2 FQNEAQ (reference sequence). V was pared by 3 bases and J by 1 base, with 7 bases between. The CDR3 covers 15 residues. The DNA for the CDR3 is TGTGCCAGCAGCTTCAGCGTTTCCTATAATTCACCCCTCCACTTT. Its translation is CASSFSVSYNSPLHF.

This sequence joins TRBV2 and TRBJ2-5; perhaps D is TRBD1 or TRBD2 (5 bases each). With 7 bases removed from V and 4 bases from J, the gap between germline ends came to 13 bases. CDR1 and CDR2 (germline): SNHLY, FYNNEI. The CDR3 runs to 13 residues. CDR3 DNA: TGTGCCAGCACTAAGACTGGGGGAGAGACCCAGTACTTC. Translating it yields CASTKTGGETQYF.

The V gene is TRBV5-8, the J gene TRBJ1-6; 11 bases are a match to TRBD1. CDR1 SGHTS and CDR2 YDEGEE come from the germline V gene. The CDR3 is made up of 17 amino acids. V gave up 4 bases and J gave up 2 bases; unmatched junction bases: 5. CDR3 loop: CASSRRTGGTYNSPLHF. CDR3 coding DNA: TGTGCCAGCAGCCGTAGGACAGGGGGCACCTATAATTCACCCCTCCACTTT.

This clone occurred once. J is TRBJ2-2 and V is TRBV6-1; no clear D. V lost 5 bases and J 5 bases, leaving 9 bases between the germline ends. The CDR3 covers 13 residues. The germline CDR1 and CDR2 sequences are MNHNS and SASEGT. CDR3 region: CASSSPSTGELFF. The CDR3 DNA is TGTGCCAGCAGTTCCCCTAGTACCGGGGAGCTGTTTTTT.

This sequence joins TRBV19 and TRBJ2-1; D might be TRBD2 (5 bases). Germline CDR1 reads LNHDA; CDR2 reads SQIVND (reference sequence). V gave up 6 bases and J gave up 1 base, with 16 bases separating them. The CDR3 has 16 amino acids. In DNA form, the CDR3 reads TGTGCCAGTAGCCCCCCCGGGGTAAGGTCCTACAATGAGCAGTTCTTC. It codes for CASSPPGVRSYNEQFF.

V is TRBV19 and J is TRBJ1-2; D is undetermined. Germline CDR1 reads LNHDA; CDR2 reads SQIVND (reference sequence). CDR3 length: 12 residues. Trimming took off 4 bases at V and 5 bases at J, with 8 bases between the two ends. In DNA, the CDR3 is TGTGCCAGTAGTACGGCCAGATATGGCTACACCTTC. This translates into CASSTARYGYTF.